The T cell receptor (beta chain) described here comes from a study of T cells after yellow fever vaccination. The overall study: Libraries from low-cell-number fractions were prepared with the SMART-Seq v4 Ultra Low Input RNA kit.

This clonotype was counted a few times. Its antigen is unknown. In TCRdb, the 5' RACE reads were re-called with MiXCR into one record per CDR3 protein. The sample lists around 550,000 distinct CDR3 sequences; 15% to 20% were seen once. Germline V CDR1 and CDR2: LNHNV, YYDKDF (reference sequence). CDR3 length: 17 amino acids. V was pared by 6 bases and J by 6 bases, with 25 bases between. Study findings and constraints: Peaking faster, on day 5 versus 15, the secondary response was nonetheless weaker. Reappearance after the booster was seen for most primary-vaccination clones, at 95% to 96% CD4 and 85% to 90% CD8. Clonotypes found in both CD4 and CD8 compartments made up a small share.

The specimen was PBMCs, collected 15 days after the yellow fever booster vaccination. The chain uses TRBV15 and TRBJ2-3, with D maybe TRBD2 (5 bases). The TCR originated in a man between 25 and 39 years old who received the YFV17D yellow fever vaccine. CDR3 loop: CATSPLGGGESRDTQYF. The CDR3 DNA reads TGTGCCACCAGTCCTCTAGGAGGCGGAGAATCAAGGGATACGCAGTATTTT.